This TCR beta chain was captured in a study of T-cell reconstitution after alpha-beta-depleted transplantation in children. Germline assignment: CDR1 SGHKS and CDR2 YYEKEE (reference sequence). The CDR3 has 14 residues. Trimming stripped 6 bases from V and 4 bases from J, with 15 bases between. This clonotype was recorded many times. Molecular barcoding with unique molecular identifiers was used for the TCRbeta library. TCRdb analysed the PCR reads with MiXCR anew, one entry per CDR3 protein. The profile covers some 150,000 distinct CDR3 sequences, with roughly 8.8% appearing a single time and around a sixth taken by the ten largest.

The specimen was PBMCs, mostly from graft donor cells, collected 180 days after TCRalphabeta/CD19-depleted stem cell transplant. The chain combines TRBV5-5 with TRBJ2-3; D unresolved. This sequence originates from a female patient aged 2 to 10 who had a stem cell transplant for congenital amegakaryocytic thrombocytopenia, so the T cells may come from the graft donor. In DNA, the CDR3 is TGTGCCAGCACTCCATACCAGCTCTCAGATACGCAGTATTTT. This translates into CASTPYQLSDTQYF.